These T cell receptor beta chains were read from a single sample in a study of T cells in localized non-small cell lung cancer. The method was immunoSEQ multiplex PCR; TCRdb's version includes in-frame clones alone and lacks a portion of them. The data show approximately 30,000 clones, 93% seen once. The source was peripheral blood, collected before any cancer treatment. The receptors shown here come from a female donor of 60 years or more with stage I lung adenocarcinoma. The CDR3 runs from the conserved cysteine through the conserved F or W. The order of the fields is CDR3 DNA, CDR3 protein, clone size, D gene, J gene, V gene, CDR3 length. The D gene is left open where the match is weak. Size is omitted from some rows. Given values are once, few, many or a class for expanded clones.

cdr3_nt: TGTGCCAGCAGCCCATCGAGGGGGCGGGAGCCCAATGAGCAGTTCTTC
cdr3_aa: CASSPSRGREPNEQFF
clone_size: -
d_call: -
j_call: TRBJ2-1
v_call: TRBV5-4
cdr3_length: 16

cdr3_nt: TGTGCCTGGAGATTTAAGGGGACTACCTATGGCTACACCTTC
cdr3_aa: CAWRFKGTTYGYTF
clone_size: -
d_call: -
j_call: TRBJ1-2
v_call: TRBV30
cdr3_length: 14

cdr3_nt: TGTGCCAGCAGCCGAAGACAGGGGGGTTACACTGAAGCTTTCTTT
cdr3_aa: CASSRRQGGYTEAFF
clone_size: -
d_call: TRBD1
j_call: TRBJ1-1
v_call: TRBV11-2
cdr3_length: 15

cdr3_nt: TGTGCCAGCTCACCAGAACCTCCCTTTTCTGGGGCCAACGTCCTGACTTTC
cdr3_aa: CASSPEPPFSGANVLTF
clone_size: -
d_call: -
j_call: TRBJ2-6
v_call: TRBV18
cdr3_length: 17

cdr3_nt: TGTGCCAGCACCAATGCGGGGTTCTATGGCTACACCTTC
cdr3_aa: CASTNAGFYGYTF
clone_size: few
d_call: -
j_call: TRBJ1-2
v_call: TRBV6-1
cdr3_length: 13

cdr3_nt: TGTGCCAGCAGCTCGGAAGCGGGAGGGCCCTCTGAGCAGTTCTTC
cdr3_aa: CASSSEAGGPSEQFF
clone_size: -
d_call: TRBD2
j_call: TRBJ2-1
v_call: TRBV11-1
cdr3_length: 15

cdr3_nt: TGTGCCAGCACCCTTCCCCGCAGGGACCTCAATGAGCAGTTCTTC
cdr3_aa: CASTLPRRDLNEQFF
clone_size: -
d_call: -
j_call: TRBJ2-1
v_call: TRBV28
cdr3_length: 15

cdr3_nt: TGTGCCAGCAGTTTCCGGGACACCTCCTACGAGCAGTACTTC
cdr3_aa: CASSFRDTSYEQYF
clone_size: -
d_call: -
j_call: TRBJ2-7
v_call: TRBV28
cdr3_length: 14

cdr3_nt: TGTGCCAGCAGGGGTTTAAGACTAGCGGGAGTCGACACCGGGGAGCTGTTTTTT
cdr3_aa: CASRGLRLAGVDTGELFF
clone_size: -
d_call: TRBD2
j_call: TRBJ2-2
v_call: TRBV25-1
cdr3_length: 18

cdr3_nt: TGTGCCGGGGTGGGAAACAACTATGGCTACACCTTC
cdr3_aa: CAGVGNNYGYTF
clone_size: -
d_call: -
j_call: TRBJ1-2
v_call: TRBV30
cdr3_length: 12